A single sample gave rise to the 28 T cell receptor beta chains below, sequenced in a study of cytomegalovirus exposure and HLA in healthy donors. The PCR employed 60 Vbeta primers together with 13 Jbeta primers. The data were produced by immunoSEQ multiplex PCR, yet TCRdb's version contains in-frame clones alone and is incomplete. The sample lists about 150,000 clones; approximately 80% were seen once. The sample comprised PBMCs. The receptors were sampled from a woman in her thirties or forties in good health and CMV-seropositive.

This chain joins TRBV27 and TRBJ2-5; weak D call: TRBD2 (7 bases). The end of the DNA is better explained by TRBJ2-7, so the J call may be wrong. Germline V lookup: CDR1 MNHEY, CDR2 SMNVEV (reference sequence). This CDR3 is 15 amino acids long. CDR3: CASTPGGAGSYEQYF. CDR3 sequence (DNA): TGTGCCAGCACTCCTGGGGGGGCGGGCTCCTACGAGCAGTACTTC.

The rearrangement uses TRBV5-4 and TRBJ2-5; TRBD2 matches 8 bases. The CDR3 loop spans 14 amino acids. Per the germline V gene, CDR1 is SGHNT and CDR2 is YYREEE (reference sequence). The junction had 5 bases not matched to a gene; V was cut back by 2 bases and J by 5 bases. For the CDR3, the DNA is TGTGCCAGCAGCTTTGACGGGAGGGGGGAGACCCAGTACTTC. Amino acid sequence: CASSFDGRGETQYF.

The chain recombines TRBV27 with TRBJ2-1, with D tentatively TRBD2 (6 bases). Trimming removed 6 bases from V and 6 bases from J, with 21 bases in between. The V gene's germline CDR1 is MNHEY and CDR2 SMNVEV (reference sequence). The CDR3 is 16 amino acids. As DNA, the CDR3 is TGTGCCAGCAGCGTAGGGCTCGGGGGTTGGAGCAATGAGCAGTTCTTC. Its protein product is CASSVGLGGWSNEQFF.

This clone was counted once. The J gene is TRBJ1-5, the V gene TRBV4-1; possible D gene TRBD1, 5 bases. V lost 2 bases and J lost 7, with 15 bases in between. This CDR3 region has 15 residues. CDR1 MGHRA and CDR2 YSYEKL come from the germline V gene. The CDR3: CASSQNPQGGQPQHF. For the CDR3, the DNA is TGCGCCAGCAGCCAAAACCCCCAGGGTGGGCAGCCCCAGCATTTT.

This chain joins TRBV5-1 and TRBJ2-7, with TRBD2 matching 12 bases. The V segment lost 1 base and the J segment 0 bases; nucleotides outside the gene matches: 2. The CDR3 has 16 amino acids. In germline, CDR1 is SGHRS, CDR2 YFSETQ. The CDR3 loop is CASSLRLAGASYEQYF. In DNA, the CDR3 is TGCGCCAGCAGCTTGAGACTAGCGGGAGCCTCCTACGAGCAGTACTTC.

The CDR3 DNA reads TGTGCCAGCAGCTTAAGGGGGCAGACGAACACTGAAGCTTTCTTT. The encoded protein is CASSLRGQTNTEAFF. The chain couples TRBV13 to TRBJ1-1; 7 bases are shared with TRBD1. Trimming at V came to 2 bases and at J to 1 base, leaving 4 bases not matched to a gene. Per the germline V gene, CDR1 is PRHDT and CDR2 is FYEKMQ (reference sequence). The CDR3 extends over 15 amino acids.

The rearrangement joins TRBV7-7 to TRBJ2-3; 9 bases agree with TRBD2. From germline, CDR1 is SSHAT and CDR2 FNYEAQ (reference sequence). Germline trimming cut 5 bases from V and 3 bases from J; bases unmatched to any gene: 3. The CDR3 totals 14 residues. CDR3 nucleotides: TGTGCCAGCAGCAAAGCGGGAGGAACAGATACGCAGTATTTT. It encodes CASSKAGGTDTQYF.

The CDR3 region is CASSDEGLGNQPQHF. In DNA form, the CDR3 reads TGTGCCAGCAGTGACGAGGGATTAGGCAATCAGCCCCAGCATTTT. The chain uses TRBV2 and TRBJ1-5; D is ambiguous. The CDR3 consists of 15 residues. The V end lost 3 bases, the J end lost 2 bases, and 11 bases lay between the germline ends. Looked up from germline, CDR1 is SNHLY and CDR2 is FYNNEI.

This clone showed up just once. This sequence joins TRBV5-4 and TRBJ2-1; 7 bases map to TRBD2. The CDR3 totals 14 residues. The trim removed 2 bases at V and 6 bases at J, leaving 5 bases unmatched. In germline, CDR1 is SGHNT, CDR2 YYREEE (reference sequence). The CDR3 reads CASSLGRGGNEQFF. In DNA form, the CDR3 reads TGTGCCAGCAGCTTAGGGCGCGGGGGCAATGAGCAGTTCTTC.

CDR3 amino acids: CATSRDGGGAPMNEKLFF. For the CDR3, the DNA is TGTGCCACCAGCAGAGATGGGGGAGGGGCACCGATGAATGAAAAACTGTTTTTT. This chain uses TRBV15 with TRBJ1-4, with D perhaps matching TRBD1 (5 bases). Germline CDR1 and CDR2: LNHNV and YYDKDF (reference sequence). V was clipped by 0 bases and J by 5 bases, with 19 bases between them. This CDR3 is 18 amino acids long.

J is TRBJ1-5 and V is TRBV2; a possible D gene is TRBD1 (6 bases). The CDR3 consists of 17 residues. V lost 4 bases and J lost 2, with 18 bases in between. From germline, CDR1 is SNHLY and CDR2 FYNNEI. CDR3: CASSAGTHFVGNQPQHF. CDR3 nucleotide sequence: TGTGCCAGCAGTGCCGGGACACACTTCGTTGGCAATCAGCCCCAGCATTTT.

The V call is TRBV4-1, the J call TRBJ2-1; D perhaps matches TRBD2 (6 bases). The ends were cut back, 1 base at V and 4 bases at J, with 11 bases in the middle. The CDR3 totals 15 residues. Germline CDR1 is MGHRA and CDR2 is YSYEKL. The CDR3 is CASSQAEDYYNEQFF. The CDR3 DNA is TGCGCCAGCAGCCAAGCCGAGGACTATTACAATGAGCAGTTCTTC.

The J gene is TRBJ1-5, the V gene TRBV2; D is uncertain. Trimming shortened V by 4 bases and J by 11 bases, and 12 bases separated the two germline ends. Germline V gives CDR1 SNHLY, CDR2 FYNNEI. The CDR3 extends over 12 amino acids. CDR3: CASSVELRAQHF. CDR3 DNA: TGTGCCAGCAGTGTAGAGTTAAGAGCCCAGCATTTT.

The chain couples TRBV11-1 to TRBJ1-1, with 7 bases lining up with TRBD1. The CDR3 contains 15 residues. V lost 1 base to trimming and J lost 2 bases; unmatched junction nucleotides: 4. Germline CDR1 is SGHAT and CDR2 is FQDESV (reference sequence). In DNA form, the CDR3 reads TGTGCCAGCAGCTTAGGGGGACAGACAAACACTGAAGCTTTCTTT. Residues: CASSLGGQTNTEAFF. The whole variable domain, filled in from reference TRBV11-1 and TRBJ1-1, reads EAEVAQSPRYKITEKSQAVAFWCDPISGHATLYWYRQILGQGPELLVQFQDESVVDDSQLPKDRFSAERLKGVDSTLKIQPAELGDSAMYLCASSLGGQTNTEAFFGQGTRLTVV.

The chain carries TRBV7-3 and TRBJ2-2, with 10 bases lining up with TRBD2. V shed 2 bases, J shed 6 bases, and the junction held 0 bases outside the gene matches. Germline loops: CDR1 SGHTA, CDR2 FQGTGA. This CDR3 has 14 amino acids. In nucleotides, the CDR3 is TGTGCCAGCAGCTTACTAGCGGGAGCCGGGGAGCTGTTTTTT. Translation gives CASSLLAGAGELFF.

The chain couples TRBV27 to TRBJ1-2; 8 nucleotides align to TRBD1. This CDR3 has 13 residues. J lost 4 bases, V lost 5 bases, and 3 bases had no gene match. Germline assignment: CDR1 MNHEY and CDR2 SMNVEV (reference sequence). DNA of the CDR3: TGTGCCAGCAGTCGAGGGACAGGCTATGGCTACACCTTC. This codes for CASSRGTGYGYTF.

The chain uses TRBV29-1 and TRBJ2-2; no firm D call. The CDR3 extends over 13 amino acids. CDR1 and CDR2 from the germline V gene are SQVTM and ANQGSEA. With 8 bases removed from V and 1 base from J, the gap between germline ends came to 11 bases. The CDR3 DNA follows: TGCAGCATTAGGCAGGTGAACACCGGGGAGCTGTTTTTT. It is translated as CSIRQVNTGELFF.

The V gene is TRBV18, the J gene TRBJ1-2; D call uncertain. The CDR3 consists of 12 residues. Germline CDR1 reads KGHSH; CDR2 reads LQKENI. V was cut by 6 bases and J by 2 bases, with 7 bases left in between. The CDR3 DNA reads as TGTGCCAGCTCCGACACCAACTATGGCTACACCTTC. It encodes CASSDTNYGYTF.

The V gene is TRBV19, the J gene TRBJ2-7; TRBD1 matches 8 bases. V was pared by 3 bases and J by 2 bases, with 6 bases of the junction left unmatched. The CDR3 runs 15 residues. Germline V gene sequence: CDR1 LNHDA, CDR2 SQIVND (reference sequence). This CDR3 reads CASSIGTGKAYEQYF. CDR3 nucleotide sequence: TGTGCCAGTAGTATCGGGACAGGCAAAGCCTACGAGCAGTACTTC.

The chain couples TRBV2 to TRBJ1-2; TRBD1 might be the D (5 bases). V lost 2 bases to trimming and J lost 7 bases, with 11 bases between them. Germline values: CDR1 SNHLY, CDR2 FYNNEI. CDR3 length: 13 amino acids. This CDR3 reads CASSETGGRGYTF. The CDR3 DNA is TGTGCCAGCAGTGAAACGGGGGGTCGTGGCTACACCTTC.

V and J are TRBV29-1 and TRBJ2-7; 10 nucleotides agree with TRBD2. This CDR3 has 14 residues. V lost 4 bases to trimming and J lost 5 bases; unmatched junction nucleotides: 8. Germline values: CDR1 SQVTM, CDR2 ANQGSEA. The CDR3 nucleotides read TGCAGCGTTGCGGCGGGACTAGCGAAACACGAGCAGTACTTC. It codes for CSVAAGLAKHEQYF.

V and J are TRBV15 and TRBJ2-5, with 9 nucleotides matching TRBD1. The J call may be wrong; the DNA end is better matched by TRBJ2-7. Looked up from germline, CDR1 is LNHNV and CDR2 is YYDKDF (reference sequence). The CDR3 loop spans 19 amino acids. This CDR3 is CATSSAGTGIEGGHYEQYF. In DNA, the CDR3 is TGTGCCACCAGCTCGGCTGGGACAGGGATAGAGGGGGGCCACTACGAGCAGTACTTC.

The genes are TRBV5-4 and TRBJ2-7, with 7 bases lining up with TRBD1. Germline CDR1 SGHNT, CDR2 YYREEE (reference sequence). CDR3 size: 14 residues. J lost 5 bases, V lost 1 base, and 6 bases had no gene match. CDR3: CASSLLNRGNEQYF. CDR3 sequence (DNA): TGTGCCAGCAGCTTGCTTAACAGGGGCAACGAGCAGTACTTC.

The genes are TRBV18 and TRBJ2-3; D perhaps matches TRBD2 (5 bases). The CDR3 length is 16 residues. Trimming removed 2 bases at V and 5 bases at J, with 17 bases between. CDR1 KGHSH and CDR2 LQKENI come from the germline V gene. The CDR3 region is CASSPGPNPAGDTQYF. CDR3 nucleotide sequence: TGTGCCAGCTCACCAGGGCCTAACCCCGCGGGAGATACGCAGTATTTT.

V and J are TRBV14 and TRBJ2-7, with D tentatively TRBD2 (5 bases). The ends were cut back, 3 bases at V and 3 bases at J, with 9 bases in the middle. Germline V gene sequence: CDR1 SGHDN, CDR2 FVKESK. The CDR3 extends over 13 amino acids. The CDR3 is CASSQVRGYEQYF. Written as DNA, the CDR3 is TGTGCCAGCAGCCAGGTACGGGGCTACGAGCAGTACTTC.

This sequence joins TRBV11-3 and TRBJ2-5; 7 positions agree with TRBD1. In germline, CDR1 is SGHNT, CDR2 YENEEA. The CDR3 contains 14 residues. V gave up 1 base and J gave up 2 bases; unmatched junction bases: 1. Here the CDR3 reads CASSLGGQQETQYF. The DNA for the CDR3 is TGTGCCAGCAGCTTAGGGGGACAGCAAGAGACCCAGTACTTC.

The DNA of the CDR3 is TGTGCCAGCAGTGTGGCAGGGCACAGCACAGATACGCAGTATTTT. Its translation: CASSVAGHSTDTQYF. The chain carries TRBV2 and TRBJ2-3, with D perhaps matching TRBD1 (5 bases). Trimming cost V 4 bases and J 0 bases, with 11 bases left between them. CDR1 is SNHLY and CDR2 is FYNNEI in the germline V gene. The CDR3 spans 15 residues.

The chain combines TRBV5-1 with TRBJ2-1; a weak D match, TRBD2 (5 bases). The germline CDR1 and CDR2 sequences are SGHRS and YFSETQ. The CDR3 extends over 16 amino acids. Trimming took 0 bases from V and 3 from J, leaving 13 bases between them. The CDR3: CASSLAGQDFYNEQFF. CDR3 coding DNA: TGCGCCAGCAGCTTGGCCGGGCAGGACTTCTACAATGAGCAGTTCTTC.